The 17 T cell receptor beta chains reported below all come from one sample, sequenced in a study of blood T cell repertoires in COVID-19. Only in-frame clones appear in the TCRdb table, and some are missing; sequencing was by immunoSEQ multiplex PCR. Among fewer than 200,000 clones, roughly 93% were seen once, and the ten largest hold approximately 5%. The sequenced sample was peripheral blood. These receptors came from a young man with COVID-19, enrolled during active disease.

For the CDR3, the DNA is TGTGCCAGCAGTTACAGGGGGGGGCTGGACGAGCAGTACTTC. Amino acids: CASSYRGGLDEQYF. The chain couples TRBV6-6 to TRBJ2-7; tentative D call: TRBD2 (7 bases). Trimming left V 2 bases short and J 5 bases short, with 13 bases between. Looked up from germline, CDR1 is MNHNY and CDR2 is SVGAGI (reference sequence). The CDR3 totals 14 residues.

V gene TRBV15 combines with J gene TRBJ1-2; D is undetermined. Germline values: CDR1 LNHNV, CDR2 YYDKDF (reference sequence). Trimming stripped 1 base from V and 3 bases from J, with 6 bases between. This CDR3 region has 13 residues. In DNA form, the CDR3 reads TGTGCCACCAGCAGAGTGGCGGACTATGGCTACACCTTC. It encodes CATSRVADYGYTF.

The chain couples TRBV5-5 to TRBJ2-2; possible D gene TRBD1, 6 bases. The germline gives CDR1 SGHKS, CDR2 YYEKEE (reference sequence). Trimming took off 4 bases at V and 0 bases at J, with 13 bases between the two ends. This CDR3 region has 16 residues. The CDR3 region is CASSLNRVSNTGELFF. DNA for the CDR3: TGTGCCAGCAGCCTAAACAGGGTTTCGAACACCGGGGAGCTGTTTTTT.

The chain uses TRBV15 and TRBJ2-7, with D tentatively TRBD2 (7 bases). CDR1 is LNHNV, CDR2 YYDKDF, per germline (reference sequence). The ends were cut back, 5 bases at V and 3 bases at J, with 20 bases in the middle. The CDR3 totals 16 residues. The CDR3 region has the DNA TGTGCCACCAGCGCTAGGGGGGGGCTTCTTAGCTACGAGCAGTACTTC. It specifies CATSARGGLLSYEQYF.

This chain joins TRBV11-3 and TRBJ2-7; D may be TRBD1 (5 bases). Deletions cut 3 bases from V and 2 bases from J, with 8 bases between. This CDR3 has 13 amino acids. Germline CDR1 and CDR2: SGHNT and YENEEA. The CDR3 DNA reads TGTGCCAGCAGCTTGGGGCGTACCTACGAGCAGTACTTC. Translating it yields CASSLGRTYEQYF.

This chain links TRBV6-2 or TRBV6-3 with TRBJ2-1; 13 nucleotides match TRBD2. The CDR3 extends over 17 amino acids. Trimming took 0 bases from V and 4 from J; bases not matched to a gene: 3. CDR1 MNHEY and CDR2 SVGEGT come from the germline V gene. The CDR3 DNA reads TGTGCCAGCAGTTACTCTGGACTAGCGGGAGTATACAATGAGCAGTTCTTC. Translating it yields CASSYSGLAGVYNEQFF.

The CDR3 bases are TGTGCCAGTAGTAGGACAGCCTTGGATGGCTACACCTTC. Amino acids: CASSRTALDGYTF. The genes are TRBV19 and TRBJ1-2; possible D gene TRBD1, 6 bases. Germline CDR1 LNHDA, CDR2 SQIVND (reference sequence). The CDR3 totals 13 residues. The germline V and J ends were trimmed by 4 bases and 6 bases, with 12 bases remaining between them.

The chain carries TRBV2 and TRBJ1-1; D gene uncertain. Germline V gene sequence: CDR1 SNHLY, CDR2 FYNNEI. V lost 3 bases and J 2 bases, leaving 10 bases between the germline ends. This CDR3 region has 14 residues. The DNA for the CDR3 is TGTGCCAGCAGTGAGAGAGCGAAAAACACTGAAGCTTTCTTT. It translates to CASSERAKNTEAFF.

This clone was detected once. The chain recombines TRBV5-1 with TRBJ2-7, with 11 bases fitting TRBD2. There are 15 residues in the CDR3. Germline V lookup: CDR1 SGHRS, CDR2 YFSETQ. V lost 2 bases to trimming and J lost 2 bases; unmatched junction nucleotides: 3. The CDR3 sequence: CASSLLAGAPYEQYF. For the CDR3, the DNA is TGCGCCAGCAGCTTACTAGCGGGAGCCCCCTACGAGCAGTACTTC.

This chain joins TRBV4-2 and TRBJ2-7; 7 bases match TRBD2. V was clipped by 1 base and J by 4 bases; unmatched bases: 4. The length of the CDR3 is 14 residues. Germline lookup yields CDR1 LGHNA and CDR2 YNFKEQ. CDR3 loop: CASSQARGGYEQYF. For the CDR3, the DNA is TGTGCCAGCAGCCAAGCTCGGGGAGGGTACGAGCAGTACTTC.

The rearrangement links TRBV27 to TRBJ1-5, with D possibly being TRBD1 (6 bases). This CDR3 is 14 amino acids long. V dropped 7 bases and J dropped 7 bases, with 17 bases sitting between them. Germline lookup yields CDR1 MNHEY and CDR2 SMNVEV (reference sequence). CDR3 nucleotides: TGTGCCAGCACCTTCTTAGGGGGTGGGCAGCCCCAGCATTTT. Its protein product is CASTFLGGGQPQHF.

V is TRBV6-2 or TRBV6-3 and J is TRBJ1-6; maybe TRBD1 (5 bases). Germline V gene data show CDR1 as MNHEY and CDR2 as SVGEGT. This CDR3 contains 16 residues. The V and J ends lost 6 bases and 8 bases respectively, with 20 bases between them. The CDR3 is CASSPPPHRIDSPLHF. CDR3 bases: TGTGCCAGCAGCCCTCCCCCTCACAGGATTGATTCACCCCTCCACTTT.

This clone is classed as medium-sized. The rearrangement uses TRBV4-3 and TRBJ2-2; D is perhaps TRBD1 (5 bases). The V end lost 0 bases, the J end lost 2 bases, and 13 bases lay between the germline ends. Germline V lookup: CDR1 LGHNA, CDR2 YSLEER. The CDR3 contains 17 residues. The CDR3 DNA reads as TGCGCCAGCAGCCAAGATGGGGCAGGGATAAACACCGGGGAGCTGTTTTTT. This encodes CASSQDGAGINTGELFF.

This clone was counted only a few times. The J gene is TRBJ2-7, the V gene TRBV9; tentative D call: TRBD1 (6 bases). Trimming left V 3 bases short and J 6 bases short, with 19 bases between. The CDR3 totals 15 residues. CDR1 is SGDLS, CDR2 YYNGEE, per germline. In nucleotides, the CDR3 is TGTGCCAGCAGCGCCGCCGGGACACGCGATGGCGAGCAGTACTTC. Its protein product is CASSAAGTRDGEQYF.

V gene TRBV5-4 combines with J gene TRBJ2-7; 12 positions match TRBD2. The CDR3 is 15 amino acids. Per germline, CDR1 SGHNT and CDR2 YYREEE (reference sequence). The junction had 6 bases not matched to a gene; V was cut back by 4 bases and J by 4 bases. The CDR3 DNA is TGTGCCAGCAGCGGTGAACTAGCGGGAGGTTACGAGCAGTACTTC. Protein sequence: CASSGELAGGYEQYF. The whole variable domain, filled in from reference TRBV5-4 and TRBJ2-7, reads ETGVTQSPTHLIKTRGQQVTLRCSSQSGHNTVSWYQQALGQGPQFIFQYYREEENGRGNFPPRFSGLQFPNYSSELNVNALELDDSALYLCASSGELAGGYEQYFGPGTRLTVT.

CDR3 protein: CASSRDGTGVTTEAFF. CDR3 coding DNA: TGTGCCAGTAGCCGAGACGGGACAGGGGTGACCACTGAAGCTTTCTTT. The chain is built from TRBV19 and TRBJ1-1; 10 bases agree with TRBD1. The CDR3 loop spans 16 amino acids. In germline, CDR1 is LNHDA, CDR2 SQIVND (reference sequence). V shed 6 bases and J 4 bases; nucleotides not matched to a gene: 11.

The chain links TRBV9 to TRBJ1-6; D is possibly TRBD1 (5 bases). Germline V gene sequence: CDR1 SGDLS, CDR2 YYNGEE. The CDR3 has 17 residues. V lost 3 bases and J 10 bases, leaving 23 bases between the germline ends. DNA of the CDR3: TGTGCCAGCAGCGCTGAGGCAAGGGAGGGGATGGGATCACCCCTCCACTTT. This codes for CASSAEAREGMGSPLHF.